These T cell receptor beta chains were read from a single sample in a study of shared clonotypes between healthy human individuals. Measured with immunoSEQ multiplex PCR; TCRdb has only the in-frame clones, and not every one. The sample holds approximately 2,000,000 clones; around 95% are singletons and the top ten take about 1.7%. The sample taken for sequencing was naive CD8+ T cells from PBMCs. The receptors originated from a man in his late teens or twenties in good health. Some clones in this sample may be carry-over from other donors' samples. Both conserved end residues are part of each CDR3. A D gene is named only where the DNA matches it firmly. The size field is filled for only some rows; it gives once, few, many or a size class.

TRBJ2-1,TRBV29-1,-,-,13,CSVARDSLPEQFF,TGCAGCGTGGCCAGGGACTCCCTCCCTGAGCAGTTCTTC
TRBJ1-1,TRBV4-1,-,-,15,CASSQVGGRNTEAFF,TGCGCCAGCAGCCAAGTTGGGGGGCGAAACACTGAAGCTTTCTTT
TRBJ2-1,TRBV2,-,-,14,CASKTDAEYNEQFF,TGTGCCAGCAAGACCGATGCAGAGTACAATGAGCAGTTCTTC
TRBJ2-1,TRBV4-3,TRBD2,once,15,CASSLRTSGSNEQFF,TGCGCCAGCAGCCTCCGGACTAGCGGGAGCAATGAGCAGTTCTTC
TRBJ2-5,TRBV7-9,TRBD2,-,16,CAILGTSGTLQETQYF,TGTGCCATCTTGGGGACTAGCGGGACGCTCCAAGAGACCCAGTACTTC
TRBJ2-1,TRBV9,TRBD2,-,15,CASSVLAGVWNEQFF,TGTGCCAGCAGCGTACTAGCGGGAGTGTGGAATGAGCAGTTCTTC
TRBJ1-1,TRBV27,-,-,13,CASSLLGFTEAFF,TGTGCCAGCAGTTTACTCGGGTTTACTGAAGCTTTCTTT
TRBJ2-6,TRBV27,-,-,14,CASSLRSGANVLTF,TGTGCCAGCAGTTTAAGATCTGGGGCCAACGTCCTGACTTTC
TRBJ2-3,TRBV2,TRBD2,-,15,CASKIRGSGTDTQYF,TGTGCCAGCAAGATTCGCGGGAGTGGAACAGATACGCAGTATTTT
TRBJ2-7,TRBV7-8,-,-,14,CASSSQGVSYEQYF,TGTGCCAGCAGCTCCCAGGGTGTGTCGTACGAGCAGTACTTC
TRBJ1-2,TRBV27,TRBD1,-,17,CASSFQQGEILNYGYTF,TGTGCCAGCAGTTTCCAACAGGGGGAGATACTGAACTATGGCTACACCTTC
TRBJ2-7,TRBV7-9,-,-,14,CASSLGGAPYEQYF,TGTGCCAGCAGCTTAGGAGGGGCGCCCTACGAGCAGTACTTC
TRBJ2-1,TRBV28,-,-,13,CASRSGGPDEQFF,TGTGCCAGCAGGAGTGGGGGCCCCGATGAGCAGTTCTTC
TRBJ2-7,TRBV4-3,-,once,16,CASSQEIPRDAYEQYF,TGCGCCAGCAGCCAAGAAATCCCCCGGGACGCCTACGAGCAGTACTTC
TRBJ2-4,TRBV10-2,TRBD1,-,16,CASSDAGQGAKNIQYF,TGCGCCAGCAGTGATGCGGGACAGGGGGCCAAAAACATTCAGTACTTC
TRBJ2-1,TRBV6-5,-,-,14,CASSYARNYNEQFF,TGTGCCAGCAGTTACGCCAGAAACTACAATGAGCAGTTCTTC
TRBJ1-4,TRBV28,-,-,15,CASRSYRAPNEKLFF,TGTGCCAGCAGATCTTACAGGGCTCCTAATGAAAAACTGTTTTTT
TRBJ2-3,TRBV11-2,-,-,15,CASSSWGRGVDTQYF,TGTGCCAGCAGCTCATGGGGCAGGGGAGTGGATACGCAGTATTTT
TRBJ1-2,TRBV13,-,once,13,CASSPTERPGYTF,TGTGCCAGCAGCCCGACAGAGCGCCCTGGCTACACCTTC
TRBJ2-6,TRBV9,-,-,18,CASSSGRWVDSGANVLTF,TGTGCCAGCAGCTCCGGGCGGTGGGTCGACTCTGGGGCCAACGTCCTGACTTTC
TRBJ1-5,TRBV2,-,-,14,CATRSGFSNQPQHF,TGTGCCACCCGATCTGGGTTTAGCAATCAGCCCCAGCATTTT
TRBJ2-7,TRBV6-1,-,-,17,CASSGYRVTGIRDEQYF,TGTGCCAGCAGTGGCTACAGGGTTACGGGTATTAGGGACGAGCAGTACTTC
TRBJ2-3,TRBV7-6,TRBD1,-,16,CASSYQTGDSTDTQYF,TGTGCCAGCAGCTACCAAACAGGGGACAGCACAGATACGCAGTATTTT
TRBJ2-2,TRBV27,-,-,12,CASSPHVGELFF,TGTGCCAGCAGTCCCCATGTCGGGGAGCTGTTTTTT
TRBJ1-1,TRBV25-1,-,few,14,CASSPTPAGTEAFF,TGTGCCAGCAGCCCCACCCCGGCAGGGACTGAAGCTTTCTTT
TRBJ2-2,TRBV30,TRBD2,-,13,CAWRQSGGGELFF,TGTGCCTGGAGGCAATCGGGGGGCGGGGAGCTGTTTTTT
TRBJ2-7,TRBV29-1,TRBD1,-,14,CSVDGDSSWNEQYF,TGCAGCGTTGATGGGGACAGCTCTTGGAACGAGCAGTACTTC
TRBJ2-2,TRBV6-1,-,once,14,CASSRRVNTGELFF,TGTGCCAGCAGCCGGAGGGTCAACACCGGGGAGCTGTTTTTT
TRBJ2-1,TRBV7-9,-,-,13,CASSPRGGNEQFF,TGTGCCAGCAGCCCCCGCGGTGGCAATGAGCAGTTCTTC
TRBJ2-1,TRBV9,-,-,13,CASSVAGGVEQFF,TGTGCCAGCAGCGTAGCTGGGGGAGTTGAGCAGTTCTTC
TRBJ1-2,TRBV27,TRBD1,-,14,CASSFRDRNYGYTF,TGTGCCAGCAGTTTCCGGGACAGAAACTATGGCTACACCTTC
TRBJ2-5,TRBV7-3,-,-,14,CASSTGAGAETQYF,TGTGCCAGCAGCACAGGAGCAGGGGCAGAGACCCAGTACTTC
TRBJ2-5,TRBV9,TRBD2,-,15,CASSDRTSGKETQYF,TGTGCCAGCAGCGACCGGACTAGCGGGAAGGAGACCCAGTACTTC
TRBJ2-7,TRBV15,TRBD2,once,15,CATSRSREGSYEQYF,TGTGCCACCAGCAGATCTCGGGAGGGCTCCTACGAGCAGTACTTC
TRBJ1-1,TRBV5-6,-,-,15,CASSLVAVTLSEAFF,TGTGCCAGCAGCTTGGTCGCAGTTACACTCTCTGAAGCTTTCTTT
TRBJ2-2,TRBV28,TRBD2,-,16,CASSLGLAGRKEELFF,TGTGCCAGCAGTTTGGGACTAGCGGGCAGAAAAGAGGAGCTGTTTTTT
TRBJ1-2,TRBV28,-,once,15,CASTYGEVLGYGYTF,TGTGCCAGCACCTATGGGGAGGTTTTAGGCTATGGCTACACCTTC
TRBJ2-1,TRBV20-1,-,once,11,CSARLVNEQFF,TGCAGTGCAAGACTAGTAAATGAGCAGTTCTTC
TRBJ2-2,TRBV9,TRBD2,-,15,CASSPLAGGTGELFF,TGTGCCAGCAGCCCCCTAGCGGGGGGCACCGGGGAGCTGTTTTTT
TRBJ2-3,TRBV27,TRBD2,-,17,CASRNTANRLAGDTQYF,TGTGCCAGCAGAAATACTGCTAATCGACTAGCGGGAGATACGCAGTATTTT
TRBJ2-5,TRBV7-9,-,-,15,CASSFPGFGEETQYF,TGTGCCAGCAGCTTCCCGGGGTTTGGCGAAGAGACCCAGTACTTC